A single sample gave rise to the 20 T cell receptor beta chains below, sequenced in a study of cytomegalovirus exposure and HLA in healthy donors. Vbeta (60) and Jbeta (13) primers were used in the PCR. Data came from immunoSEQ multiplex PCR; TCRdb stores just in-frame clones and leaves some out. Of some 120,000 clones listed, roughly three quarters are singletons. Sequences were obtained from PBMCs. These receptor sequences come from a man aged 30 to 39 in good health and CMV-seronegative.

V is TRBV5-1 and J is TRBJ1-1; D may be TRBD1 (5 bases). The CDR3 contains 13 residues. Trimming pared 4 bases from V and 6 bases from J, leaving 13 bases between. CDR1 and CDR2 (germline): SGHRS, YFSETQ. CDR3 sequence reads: CASSPGDGSEAFF. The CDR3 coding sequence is TGCGCCAGCAGCCCGGGGGACGGGTCTGAAGCTTTCTTT.

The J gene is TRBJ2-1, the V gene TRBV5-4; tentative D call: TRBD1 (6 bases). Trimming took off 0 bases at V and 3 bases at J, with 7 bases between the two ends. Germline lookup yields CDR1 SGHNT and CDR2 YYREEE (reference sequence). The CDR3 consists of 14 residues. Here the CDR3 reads CASSLEQGYNEQFF. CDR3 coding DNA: TGTGCCAGCAGCTTGGAACAGGGCTACAATGAGCAGTTCTTC.

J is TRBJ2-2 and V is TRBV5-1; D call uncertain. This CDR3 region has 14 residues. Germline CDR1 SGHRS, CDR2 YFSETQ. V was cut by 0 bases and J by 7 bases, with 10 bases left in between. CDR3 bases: TGCGCCAGCAGCTTGGCCTTTGGCGGCGGGGAGCTGTTTTTT. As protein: CASSLAFGGGELFF.

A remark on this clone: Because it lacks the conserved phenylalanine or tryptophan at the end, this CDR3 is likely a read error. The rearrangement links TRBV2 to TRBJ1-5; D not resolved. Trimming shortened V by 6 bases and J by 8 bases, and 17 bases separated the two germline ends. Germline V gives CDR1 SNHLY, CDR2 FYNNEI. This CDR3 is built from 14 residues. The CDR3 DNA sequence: TGTGCCAGCAGCGGCCGGGGTTGGGGAGAGCCCCAGCATGTT. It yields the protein CASSGRGWGEPQHV.

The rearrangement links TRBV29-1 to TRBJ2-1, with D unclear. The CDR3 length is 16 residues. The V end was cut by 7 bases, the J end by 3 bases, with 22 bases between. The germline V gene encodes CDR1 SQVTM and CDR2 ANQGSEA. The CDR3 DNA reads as TGCAGCGCCTGCTTCAGGTTGGGCCCAATCTACAATGAGCAGTTCTTC. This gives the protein CSACFRLGPIYNEQFF.

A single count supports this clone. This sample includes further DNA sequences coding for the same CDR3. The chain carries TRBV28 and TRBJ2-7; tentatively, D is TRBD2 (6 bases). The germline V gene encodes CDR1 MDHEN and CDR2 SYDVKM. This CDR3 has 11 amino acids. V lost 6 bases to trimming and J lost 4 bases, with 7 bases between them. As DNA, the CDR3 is TGTGCCAGCAGGGAGGGTTACGAGCAGTACTTC. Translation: CASREGYEQYF.

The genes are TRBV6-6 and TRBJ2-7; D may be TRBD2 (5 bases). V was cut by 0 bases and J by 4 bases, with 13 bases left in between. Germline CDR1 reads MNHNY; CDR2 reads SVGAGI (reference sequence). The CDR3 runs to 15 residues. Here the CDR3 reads CASSYSSGSFYEQYF. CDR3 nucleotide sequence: TGTGCCAGCAGTTACTCATCGGGGAGTTTTTACGAGCAGTACTTC.

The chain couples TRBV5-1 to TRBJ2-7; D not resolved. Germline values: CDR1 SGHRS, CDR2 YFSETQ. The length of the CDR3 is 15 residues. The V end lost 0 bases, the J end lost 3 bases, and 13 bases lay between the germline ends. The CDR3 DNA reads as TGCGCCAGCAGCTTGGCCCCGGGTTCTGGCTACGAGCAGTACTTC. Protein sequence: CASSLAPGSGYEQYF.

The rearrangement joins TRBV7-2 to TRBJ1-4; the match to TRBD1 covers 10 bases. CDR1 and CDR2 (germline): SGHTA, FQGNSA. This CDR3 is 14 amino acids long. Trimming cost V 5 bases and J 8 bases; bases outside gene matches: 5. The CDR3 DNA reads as TGTGCCAGCAGCCTCAGGACAGGGGGGGAAAAACTGTTTTTT. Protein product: CASSLRTGGEKLFF.

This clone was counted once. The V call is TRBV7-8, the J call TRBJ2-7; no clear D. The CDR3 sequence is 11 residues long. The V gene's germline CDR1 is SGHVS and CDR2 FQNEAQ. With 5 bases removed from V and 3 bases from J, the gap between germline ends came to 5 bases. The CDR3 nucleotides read TGTGCCAGCAGCCTTATCTACGAGCAGTACTTC. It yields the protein CASSLIYEQYF.

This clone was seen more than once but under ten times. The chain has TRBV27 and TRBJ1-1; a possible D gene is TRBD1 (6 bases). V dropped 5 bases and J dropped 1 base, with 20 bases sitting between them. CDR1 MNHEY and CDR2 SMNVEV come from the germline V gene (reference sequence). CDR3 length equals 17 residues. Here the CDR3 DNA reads TGTGCCAGCAGTCCTATAAGAGCCTCAGGGGAGAACACTGAAGCTTTCTTT. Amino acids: CASSPIRASGENTEAFF.

In nucleotides, the CDR3 is TGTGCCAGCAGTTTTGGACAGTCCGTCGGCAATCAGCCCCAGCATTTT. Its protein is CASSFGQSVGNQPQHF. The chain employs TRBV27 and TRBJ1-5; D perhaps matches TRBD1 (6 bases). With 3 bases removed from V and 2 bases from J, the gap between germline ends came to 14 bases. The CDR3 is 16 amino acids. Germline CDR1 and CDR2: MNHEY and SMNVEV (reference sequence).

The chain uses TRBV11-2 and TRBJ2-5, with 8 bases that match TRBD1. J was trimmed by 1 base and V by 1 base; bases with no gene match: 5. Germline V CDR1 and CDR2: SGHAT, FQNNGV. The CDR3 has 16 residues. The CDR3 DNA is TGTGCCAGCAGCTTAGGACAGGGGAGGACCCAAGAGACCCAGTACTTC. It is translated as CASSLGQGRTQETQYF.

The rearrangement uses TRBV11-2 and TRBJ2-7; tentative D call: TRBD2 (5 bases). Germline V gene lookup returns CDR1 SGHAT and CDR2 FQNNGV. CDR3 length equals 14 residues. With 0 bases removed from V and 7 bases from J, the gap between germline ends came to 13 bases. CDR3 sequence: CASSLDRGPREQYF. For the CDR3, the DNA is TGTGCCAGCAGCTTAGATCGCGGGCCAAGGGAGCAGTACTTC. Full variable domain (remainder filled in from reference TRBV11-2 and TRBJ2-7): EAGVAQSPRYKIIEKRQSVAFWCNPISGHATLYWYQQILGQGPKLLIQFQNNGVVDDSQLPKDRFSAERLKGVDSTLKIQPAKLEDSAVYLCASSLDRGPREQYFGPGTRLTVT.

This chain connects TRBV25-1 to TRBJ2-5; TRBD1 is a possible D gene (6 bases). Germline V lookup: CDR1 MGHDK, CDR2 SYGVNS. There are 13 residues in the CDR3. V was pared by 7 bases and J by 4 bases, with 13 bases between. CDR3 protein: CASTGVRGETQYF. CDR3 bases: TGTGCCAGCACAGGGGTTCGGGGAGAGACCCAGTACTTC.

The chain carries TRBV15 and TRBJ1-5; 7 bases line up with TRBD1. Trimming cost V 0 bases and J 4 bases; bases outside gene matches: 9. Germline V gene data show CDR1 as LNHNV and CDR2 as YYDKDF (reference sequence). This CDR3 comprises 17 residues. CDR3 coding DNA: TGTGCCACCAGCAGAGACGAGACAGGGACGGAGAATCAGCCCCAGCATTTT. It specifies CATSRDETGTENQPQHF.

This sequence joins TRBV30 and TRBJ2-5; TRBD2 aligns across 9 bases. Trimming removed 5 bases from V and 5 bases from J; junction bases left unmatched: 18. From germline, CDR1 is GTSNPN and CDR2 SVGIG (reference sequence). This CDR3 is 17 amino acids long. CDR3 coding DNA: TGTGCCTGGCGACCGGGGAGCGGGAGGATAGGGAAGGAGACCCAGTACTTC. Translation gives CAWRPGSGRIGKETQYF.

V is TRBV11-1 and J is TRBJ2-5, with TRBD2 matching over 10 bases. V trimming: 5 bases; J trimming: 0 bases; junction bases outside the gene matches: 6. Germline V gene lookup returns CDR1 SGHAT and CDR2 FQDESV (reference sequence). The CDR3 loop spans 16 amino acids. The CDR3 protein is CASSGGLAENQETQYF. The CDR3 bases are TGTGCCAGCAGCGGAGGACTAGCGGAAAACCAAGAGACCCAGTACTTC.

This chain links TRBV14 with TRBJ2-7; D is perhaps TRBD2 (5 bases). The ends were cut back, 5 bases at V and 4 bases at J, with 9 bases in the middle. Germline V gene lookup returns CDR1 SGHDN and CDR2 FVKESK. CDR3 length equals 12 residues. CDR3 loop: CASSFDYYEQYF. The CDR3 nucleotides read TGTGCCAGCAGCTTCGACTATTACGAGCAGTACTTC.

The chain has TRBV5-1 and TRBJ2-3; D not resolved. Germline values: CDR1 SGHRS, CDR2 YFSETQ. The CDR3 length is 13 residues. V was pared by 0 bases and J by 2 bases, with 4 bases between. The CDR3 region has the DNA TGCGCCAGCAGCTTGGACAACACAGATACGCAGTATTTT. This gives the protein CASSLDNTDTQYF.